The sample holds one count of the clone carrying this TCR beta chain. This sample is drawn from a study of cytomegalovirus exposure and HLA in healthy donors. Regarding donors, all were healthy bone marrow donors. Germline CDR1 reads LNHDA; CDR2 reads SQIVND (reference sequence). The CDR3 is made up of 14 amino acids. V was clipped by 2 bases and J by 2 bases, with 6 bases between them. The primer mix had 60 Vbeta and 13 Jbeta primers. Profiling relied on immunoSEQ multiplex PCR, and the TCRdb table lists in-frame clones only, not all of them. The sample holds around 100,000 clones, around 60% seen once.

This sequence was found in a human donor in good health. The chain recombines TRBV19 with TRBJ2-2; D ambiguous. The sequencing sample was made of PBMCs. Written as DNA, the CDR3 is TGTGCCAGTAGTATATACAGTAACACCGGGGAGCTGTTTTTT. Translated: CASSIYSNTGELFF.